Listed here is a single T cell receptor (beta chain). This sample stems from a study of T cell changes during pregnancy in multiple sclerosis. The CDR3 has 13 residues. V was clipped by 8 bases and J by 8 bases, with 13 bases between them. CDR1 and CDR2 from the germline V gene are MNHEY and SVGAGI. Using immunoSEQ multiplex PCR, the repertoire was profiled, and TCRdb retains in-frame clones only, with some absent. Found here are approximately 50,000 clones, about nine tenths of them singletons; the top ten hold roughly 10%. The rearrangement links TRBV6-5 to TRBJ1-6; maybe TRBD1 (5 bases). Specimen: CD8+ T cells from peripheral blood mononuclear cells, collected after pregnancy. The receptor was derived from a female donor with multiple sclerosis, enrolled in a pregnancy study. This chain's CDR3 is CASGAGRDSPLHF. DNA of the CDR3: TGTGCCAGCGGGGCCGGTCGCGATTCACCCCTCCACTTT.